This record covers a single TCR beta chain. As originally analysed: Reference gene primer amplification in the assay estimated nucleated cell counts. The assay was immunoSEQ multiplex PCR, and TCRdb's table has in-frame clones only and misses some. V, J and clone size reflect that table, while D and trimming were determined from the DNA. Of about 40,000 clones listed, around 90% are singletons. The data were taken from a study of blood T cell repertoires in COVID-19. Study-wide background: From the United States, Italy and Spain came samples of acute and convalescent COVID-19. In each case, the material was cDNA or gDNA derived from T cells, B-cell-depleted T cells, or PBMCs.

CDR1 is LGHNA, CDR2 YNFKEQ, per germline. Trimming took 0 bases from V and 10 from J, leaving 24 bases between them. The CDR3 contains 17 residues. The TCR originated in a human donor in a cohort sampled during active COVID-19. The sample was peripheral blood. The chain recombines TRBV4-2 with TRBJ1-2, with D hard to call. For the CDR3, the DNA is TGTGCCAGCAGCCAAGATCGACCCCCGCAACTAGGCTCGACCTACACCTTC. Its protein is CASSQDRPPQLGSTYTF.